One TCR beta chain is described in this entry. These data originate in a study of blood T cell repertoires in COVID-19. Across the whole study: Acute and convalescent COVID-19 specimens originated in the United States, Italy and Spain.

Source study methods: Reference gene primers were amplified, and this amplification served to estimate nucleated cell counts. Produced via immunoSEQ multiplex PCR; TCRdb's table is partial and in-frame only. D and trimming were read from the DNA, whereas the V and J calls and clone size are those reported in that table. The data hold hundreds of thousands of clones, with approximately 86% observed a single time. Seattle's enrolled individuals joined amid active infection and were then monitored longitudinally. V lost 2 bases and J lost 0; bases outside the gene matches: 2. The CDR3 loop spans 14 amino acids. Germline CDR1 reads SQVTM; CDR2 reads ANQGSEA.

The V gene is TRBV29-1, the J gene TRBJ2-3; 7 nucleotides line up with TRBD1. This TCR derives from a woman in her 70s with COVID-19, enrolled during active disease. The sample consisted of peripheral blood. The CDR3 DNA is TGCAGCGTTGAAAGGGGGCCTAGCACAGATACGCAGTATTTT. Amino acids: CSVERGPSTDTQYF.